A selection of T cell receptor beta chains follows, all from one sample in a study of Tregs in tolerant kidney transplant recipients. No cognate antigen is known for these TCRs. The protocol was immunoSEQ multiplex PCR, while the TCRdb copy is restricted to in-frame clones and leaves out a portion. The data contain around 9,700 clones, under 95% of them seen just once; the ten biggest clones take up over 5.5%. Sequenced material: Tregs from blood cultured with allogeneic cells, taken before the transplant. The receptors come from a human patient who received a combined kidney and bone marrow transplant. Both conserved end residues are part of each CDR3. D genes are given only for firm matches. Only part of the rows carry a size: once, few, many, or a class if the clone is expanded.

-,TRBV9,TRBD2,TRBJ2-3,TGTGCCAGCAGCTTCCAGGGACTAGCGGGTACTAGCACAGATACGCAGTATTTT,CASSFQGLAGTSTDTQYF
-,TRBV11-3,-,TRBJ2-1,TGTGCCAGCAGCCGCGGGGCATCCTACAATGAGCAGTTCTTC,CASSRGASYNEQFF
-,TRBV7-9,-,TRBJ2-2,TGTGCCAGCAGCTTCGGAGAACCCGGGGAGCTGTTTTTT,CASSFGEPGELFF
-,TRBV7-9,-,TRBJ2-7,TGTGCCAGCAGTCCCGGGACACGTGCGTGGGAGCAGTACTTC,CASSPGTRAWEQYF
-,TRBV19,-,TRBJ2-7,TGTGCCAGTAGTTCCAGGGTTATAGGGCGGGAGCAGTACTTC,CASSSRVIGREQYF
-,TRBV5-1,-,TRBJ1-1,TGCGCCAGCAGCTTTGCAGGGGCGAGGACTGAAGCTTTCTTT,CASSFAGARTEAFF
few,TRBV5-1,-,TRBJ2-2,TGCGCCAGCAAAAGAGAGTTGAACACCGGGGAGCTGTTTTTT,CASKRELNTGELFF
once,TRBV18,TRBD2,TRBJ2-3,TGTGCCAGCTCACCATCTCACGGGAGGACGCAGTATTTT,CASSPSHGRTQYF
-,TRBV11-2,-,TRBJ2-3,TGTGCCAGCAGCTTCCTCGGCTCAGCGCAGTATTTT,CASSFLGSAQYF
-,TRBV5-1,-,TRBJ2-1,TGCGCCAGCAGCTCTGGACCGACGAGACAGTTCTTC,CASSSGPTRQFF
-,TRBV10-3,-,TRBJ2-7,TGTGCCATCCGATCTTGGGGATCTACCTCCTACGAGCAGTACTTC,CAIRSWGSTSYEQYF
-,TRBV18,-,TRBJ1-1,TGTGCCAGCTCACCACAGGGATCGAACACTGAAGCTTTCTTT,CASSPQGSNTEAFF
-,TRBV6-1,TRBD2,TRBJ2-2,TGTGCCAGCAGTGAATTAGGACTAGCGGGGGGGCTAACCGGGGAGCTGTTTTTT,CASSELGLAGGLTGELFF
-,TRBV7-2,TRBD1,TRBJ1-1,TGTGCCAGCAGCCCGTCACCGACAGGGCGGGTGGGCGAAGCTTTCTTT,CASSPSPTGRVGEAFF
-,TRBV19,-,TRBJ2-5,TGTGCCAGTAGTATAGTACACAGGGCAGGGGAGACCCAGTACTTC,CASSIVHRAGETQYF
-,TRBV7-2,TRBD2,TRBJ2-1,TGTGCCAGCACCGTTCTTCCCCATAGCGGGAGCTCCTACAATGAGCAGTTCTTC,CASTVLPHSGSSYNEQFF
-,TRBV6-1,-,TRBJ2-3,TGTGCCAGCAGTGAAGCTGCCCCCCATACGCAGTATTTT,CASSEAAPHTQYF
once,TRBV20-1,-,TRBJ1-2,TGCAGTGCTACCCCCGGGGATGGCTACACCTTC,CSATPGDGYTF
-,TRBV4-1,TRBD1,TRBJ2-3,TGTGCCAGCAGCCAAGGAGGGACAGGCCGAGATACGCAGTATTTT,CASSQGGTGRDTQYF
-,TRBV7-2,TRBD2,TRBJ2-3,TGTGCCAGCAGCTGGCGACTAGCGGGGGTTCTAGATACGCAGTATTTT,CASSWRLAGVLDTQYF
-,TRBV7-9,TRBD2,TRBJ2-3,TGTGCCAGCAGCATAGCGGGGATAGGGGATACGCAGTATTTT,CASSIAGIGDTQYF
-,TRBV18,TRBD2,TRBJ2-7,TGTGCCAGCTCACCACCATTAGCGGGAGCTTACGAGCAGTACTTC,CASSPPLAGAYEQYF
-,TRBV9,-,TRBJ1-1,TGTGCCAGCAGCGTAACGACAGACTTAAACACTGAAGCTTTCTTT,CASSVTTDLNTEAFF
-,TRBV6-1,-,TRBJ1-5,TGTGCCAGCAGGGACCCGCATATAGGCAATCAGCCCCAGCATTTT,CASRDPHIGNQPQHF
once,TRBV27,TRBD1,TRBJ1-2,TGTGCCAGCACTCAAAGGGGGACAGGGGGCTATGGCTACACCTTC,CASTQRGTGGYGYTF
-,TRBV4-1,TRBD2,TRBJ2-7,TGCGCCAGCAGCCAAGCTGCGGGACTAGCGGGAGTCGAGCAGTACTTC,CASSQAAGLAGVEQYF
-,TRBV9,-,TRBJ2-7,TGTGCCAGCAGCGTAGATTCACAACAGAAGCAGTACTTC,CASSVDSQQKQYF
once,TRBV4-2,TRBD2,TRBJ2-5,TGTGCCAGCAGCCAAGATGGTCCTAGCGGGGGGCGGGAGACCCAGTACTTC,CASSQDGPSGGRETQYF
-,TRBV10-2,-,TRBJ2-7,TGCGCCAGCAGTGAGTCGAATGGTCGAGGGAGCTTCACCTACGAGCAGTACTTC,CASSESNGRGSFTYEQYF
-,TRBV2,TRBD1,TRBJ1-3,TGTGCCAGCAGTGAGGGACAGCAGGGAAACACCATATATTTT,CASSEGQQGNTIYF
few,TRBV10-1,-,TRBJ2-7,TGCGCCGCCTACGAGCAGTACTTC,CAAYEQYF
-,TRBV7-6,TRBD2,TRBJ2-1,TGTGCCAGCAGCTTAGGTGGCGGGGGGGCCGATGAGCAGTTCTTC,CASSLGGGGADEQFF
-,TRBV7-9,-,TRBJ1-4,TGTGCCAGCAGCTTTTGGCATGAAAAACTGTTTTTT,CASSFWHEKLFF
once,TRBV10-3,TRBD1,TRBJ1-2,TGTGCCATCAGTGAGTCTGCGCAGGGGGTCTATGGCTACACCTTC,CAISESAQGVYGYTF
-,TRBV7-2,-,TRBJ1-3,TGTGCCAGCAGCTTAGTCTCCGGAAACACCATATATTTT,CASSLVSGNTIYF
-,TRBV9,-,TRBJ2-2,TGTGCCAGCAGCGTAGGTATGAGGGGAGCGGTCAACACCGGGGAGCTGTTTTTT,CASSVGMRGAVNTGELFF
-,TRBV9,-,TRBJ1-5,TGTGCCAGCAGCGTAAACCCAGATCAGCCCCAGCATTTT,CASSVNPDQPQHF
-,TRBV7-9,-,TRBJ2-6,TGTGCCAGCAGCTTTTTTTCTGGGGCCAACGTCCTGACTTTC,CASSFFSGANVLTF
-,TRBV11-2,-,TRBJ2-7,TGTGCCAGCAGCTTCTTTCTCTACGAGCAGTACTTC,CASSFFLYEQYF
-,TRBV5-1,TRBD2,TRBJ2-3,TGCGCCAGCAGCTTGGTAGCGGGGTCAGATACGCAGTATTTT,CASSLVAGSDTQYF
-,TRBV7-7,-,TRBJ2-3,TGTGCCACGGGGGAGCCTGGCACAGATACGCAGTATTTT,CATGEPGTDTQYF
-,TRBV7-9,-,TRBJ2-5,TGTGCCAGCAGCTATTGGGGTGTTAAGACCCAGTACTTC,CASSYWGVKTQYF
-,TRBV6-5,-,TRBJ1-2,TGTGCCACCAAGGGGAGCACAGGGTGGGGCTATGGCTACACCTTC,CATKGSTGWGYGYTF
-,TRBV5-1,-,TRBJ2-2,TGCGCCAGCAGCTGGGGGGCAGGGAGTACCGGGGAGCTGTTTTTT,CASSWGAGSTGELFF
-,TRBV28,TRBD1,TRBJ1-3,TGTGCCAGCAGTTTTCTAGGGACAGGGGTCAACACCATATATTTT,CASSFLGTGVNTIYF
-,TRBV7-2,-,TRBJ2-2,TGTGCCAGCAGCTTAGTGGGACACGCCACCGGGGAGCTGTTTTTT,CASSLVGHATGELFF
-,TRBV10-3,TRBD2,TRBJ2-2,TGTGCCATCCTAGCGGGGTCGATCACCGGGGAGCTGTTTTTT,CAILAGSITGELFF
-,TRBV5-1,TRBD2,TRBJ2-5,TGCGCCAGCAGCGAGGGACTAGCGGGGGGTTTCGGAGAGACCCAGTACTTC,CASSEGLAGGFGETQYF
-,TRBV5-4,TRBD2,TRBJ2-1,TGTGCCAGCAGCTCCGGACTAGCGGCCTACAATGAGCAGTTCTTC,CASSSGLAAYNEQFF